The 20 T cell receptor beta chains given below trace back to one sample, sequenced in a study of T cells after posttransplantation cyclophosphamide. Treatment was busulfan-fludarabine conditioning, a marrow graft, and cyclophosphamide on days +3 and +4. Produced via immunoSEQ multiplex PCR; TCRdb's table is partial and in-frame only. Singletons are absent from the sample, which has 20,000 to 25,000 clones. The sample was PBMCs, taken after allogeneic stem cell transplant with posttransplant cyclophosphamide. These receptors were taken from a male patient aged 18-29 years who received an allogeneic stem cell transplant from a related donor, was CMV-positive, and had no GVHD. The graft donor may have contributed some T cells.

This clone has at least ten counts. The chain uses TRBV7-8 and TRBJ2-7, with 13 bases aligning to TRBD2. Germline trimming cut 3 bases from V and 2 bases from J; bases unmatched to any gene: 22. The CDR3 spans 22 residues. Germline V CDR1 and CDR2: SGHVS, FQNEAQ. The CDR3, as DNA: TGTGCCAGCAGCTTTCAGGACAGGGGGCATGGACTAGCGGGAGATAAGGCCTACGAGCAGTACTTC. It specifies CASSFQDRGHGLAGDKAYEQYF.

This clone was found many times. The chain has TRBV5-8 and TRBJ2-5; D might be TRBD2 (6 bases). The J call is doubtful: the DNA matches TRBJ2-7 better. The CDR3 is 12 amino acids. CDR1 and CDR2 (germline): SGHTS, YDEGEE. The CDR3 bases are TGTGCCAGCAGCGGACGGGAGCCCGAGCAGTACTTC. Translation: CASSGREPEQYF.

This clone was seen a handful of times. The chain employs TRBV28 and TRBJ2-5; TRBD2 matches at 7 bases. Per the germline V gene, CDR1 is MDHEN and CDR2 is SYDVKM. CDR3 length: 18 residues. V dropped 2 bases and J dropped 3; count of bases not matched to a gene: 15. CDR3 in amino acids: CASSLNPLAGLAEETQYF. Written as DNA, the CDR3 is TGTGCCAGCAGTTTAAACCCCCTCGCGGGGCTAGCGGAAGAGACCCAGTACTTC.

The CDR3 is CASSQDGQGSYEQYF. The CDR3 DNA follows: TGCGCCAGCAGCCAAGATGGACAGGGGTCCTACGAGCAGTACTTC. The genes are TRBV4-1 and TRBJ2-5; TRBD1 matches 9 bases. The DNA matches TRBJ2-7 better at its end, which makes the J call doubtful. Germline CDR1 and CDR2: MGHRA and YSYEKL. CDR3 length: 15 residues.

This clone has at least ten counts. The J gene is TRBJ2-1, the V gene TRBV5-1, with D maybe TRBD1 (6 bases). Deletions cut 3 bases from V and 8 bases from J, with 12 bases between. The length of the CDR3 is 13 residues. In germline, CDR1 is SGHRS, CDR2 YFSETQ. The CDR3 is CASSSSGVHEQFF. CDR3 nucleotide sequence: TGCGCCAGCAGCTCCTCAGGGGTACATGAGCAGTTCTTC.

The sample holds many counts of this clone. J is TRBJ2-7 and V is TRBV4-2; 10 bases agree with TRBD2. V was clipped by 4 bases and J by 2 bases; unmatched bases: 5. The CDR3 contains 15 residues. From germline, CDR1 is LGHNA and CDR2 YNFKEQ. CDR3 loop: CASSPTSGTTYEQYF. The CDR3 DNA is TGTGCCAGCAGCCCTACTAGCGGGACTACCTACGAGCAGTACTTC.

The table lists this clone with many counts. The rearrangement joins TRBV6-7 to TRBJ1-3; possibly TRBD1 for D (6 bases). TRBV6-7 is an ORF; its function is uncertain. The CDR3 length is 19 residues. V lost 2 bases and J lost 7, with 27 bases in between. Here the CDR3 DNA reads TGTGCCAGCAGTTACGTTCCATTCCCACAGGGCAGGTCTTTTAACACCATATATTTT. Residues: CASSYVPFPQGRSFNTIYF.

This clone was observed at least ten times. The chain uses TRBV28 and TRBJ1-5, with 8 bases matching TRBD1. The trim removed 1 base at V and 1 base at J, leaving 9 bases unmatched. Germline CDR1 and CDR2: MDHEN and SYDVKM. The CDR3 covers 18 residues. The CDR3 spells CASSLFIVRDRSNQPQHF. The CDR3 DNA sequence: TGTGCCAGCAGTTTATTCATCGTGCGGGACAGGAGCAATCAGCCCCAGCATTTT.

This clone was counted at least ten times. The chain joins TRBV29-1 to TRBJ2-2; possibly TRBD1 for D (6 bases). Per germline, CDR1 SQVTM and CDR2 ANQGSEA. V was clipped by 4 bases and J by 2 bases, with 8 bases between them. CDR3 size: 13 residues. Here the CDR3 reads CSVAGHNTGELFF. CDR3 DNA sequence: TGCAGCGTTGCGGGACACAACACCGGGGAGCTGTTTTTT.

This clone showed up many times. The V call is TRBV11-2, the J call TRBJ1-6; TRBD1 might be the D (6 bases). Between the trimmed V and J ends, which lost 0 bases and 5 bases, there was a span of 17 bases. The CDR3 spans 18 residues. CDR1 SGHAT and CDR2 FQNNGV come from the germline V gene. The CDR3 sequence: CASSLEQGRGWNNSPLHF. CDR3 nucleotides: TGTGCCAGCAGCTTAGAGCAGGGGAGGGGGTGGAATAATTCACCCCTCCACTTT.

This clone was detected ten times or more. DNA of the CDR3: TGTGCCAGTAGAGTACAGGGGTTAATAGGCGAAAAACTGTTTTTT. This gives the protein CASRVQGLIGEKLFF. The chain combines TRBV19 with TRBJ1-4, with 7 positions matching TRBD1. V shed 6 bases and J 8 bases; nucleotides not matched to a gene: 12. CDR1 is LNHDA, CDR2 SQIVND, per germline (reference sequence). This CDR3 spans 15 amino acids.

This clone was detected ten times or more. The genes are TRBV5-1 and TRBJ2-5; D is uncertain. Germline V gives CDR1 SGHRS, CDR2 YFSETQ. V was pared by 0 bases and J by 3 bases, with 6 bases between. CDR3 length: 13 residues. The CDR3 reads CASSLAPEETQYF. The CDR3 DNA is TGCGCCAGCAGCTTGGCCCCGGAAGAGACCCAGTACTTC.

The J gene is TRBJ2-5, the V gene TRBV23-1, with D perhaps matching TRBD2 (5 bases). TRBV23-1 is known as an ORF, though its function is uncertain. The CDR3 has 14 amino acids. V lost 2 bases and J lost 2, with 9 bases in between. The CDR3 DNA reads TGCGCCAGCAGTCAAGAGAGGGTTCAAGAGACCCAGTACTTC. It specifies CASSQERVQETQYF.

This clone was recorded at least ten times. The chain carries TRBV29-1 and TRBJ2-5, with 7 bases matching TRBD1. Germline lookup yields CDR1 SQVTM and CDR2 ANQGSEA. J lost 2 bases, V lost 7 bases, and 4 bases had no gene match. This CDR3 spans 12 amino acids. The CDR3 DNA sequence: TGCAGCGCTAACAGGGGTCAAGAGACCCAGTACTTC. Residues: CSANRGQETQYF.

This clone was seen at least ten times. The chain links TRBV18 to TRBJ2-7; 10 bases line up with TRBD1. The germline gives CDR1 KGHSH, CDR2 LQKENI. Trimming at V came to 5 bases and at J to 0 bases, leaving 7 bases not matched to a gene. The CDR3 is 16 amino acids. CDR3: CASSEWTGGISYEQYF. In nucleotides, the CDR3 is TGTGCCAGCTCAGAGTGGACAGGGGGGATCTCCTACGAGCAGTACTTC.

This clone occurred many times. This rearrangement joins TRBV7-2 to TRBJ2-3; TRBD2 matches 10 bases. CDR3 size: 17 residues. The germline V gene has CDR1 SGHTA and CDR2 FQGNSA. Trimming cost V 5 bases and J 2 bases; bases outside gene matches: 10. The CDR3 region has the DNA TGTGCCAGCAGCCATAGCCCGGGACTAGCGTTCACAGATACGCAGTATTTT. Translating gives CASSHSPGLAFTDTQYF.

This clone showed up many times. This chain's CDR3 is CASSSSQGEVNTIYF. In nucleotides, the CDR3 is TGTGCCAGCAGTTCCTCCCAGGGGGAGGTTAACACCATATATTTT. The chain is built from TRBV28 and TRBJ1-3, with 7 bases aligning to TRBD1. The V gene end was trimmed by 4 bases and the J gene end by 7 bases; junction bases not matched to a gene: 10. This CDR3 contains 15 residues. Germline V gene data show CDR1 as MDHEN and CDR2 as SYDVKM.

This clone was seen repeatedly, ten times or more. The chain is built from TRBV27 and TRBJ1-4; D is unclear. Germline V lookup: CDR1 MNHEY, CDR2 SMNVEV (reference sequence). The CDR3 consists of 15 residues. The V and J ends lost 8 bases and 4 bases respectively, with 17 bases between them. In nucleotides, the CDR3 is TGTGCCAGCGGCAGTCGCGGCAGACTTAATGAAAAACTGTTTTTT. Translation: CASGSRGRLNEKLFF.

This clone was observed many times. CDR3 nucleotides: TGTGCCAGCAGCCGAGCGGGACTAGCGGGGGGTGCCCAAGAGACCCAGTACTTC. This translates into CASSRAGLAGGAQETQYF. The chain couples TRBV4-2 to TRBJ2-5; 15 bases are shared with TRBD2. Germline V gene sequence: CDR1 LGHNA, CDR2 YNFKEQ. V was clipped by 4 bases and J by 1 base; unmatched bases: 7. The CDR3 is 18 amino acids.

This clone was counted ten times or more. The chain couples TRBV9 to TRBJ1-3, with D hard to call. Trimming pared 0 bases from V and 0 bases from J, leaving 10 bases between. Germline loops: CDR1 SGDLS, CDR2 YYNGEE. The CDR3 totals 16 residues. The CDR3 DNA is TGTGCCAGCAGCGTAGTGGGCAGTGTCTCTGGAAACACCATATATTTT. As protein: CASSVVGSVSGNTIYF.